This T cell receptor beta chain derives from a study of T-cell memory formation after mild COVID-19. Study results and limitations: While clones contracting from day 15 to 85 were balanced between CD4 and CD8, later expanders leaned CD4+. Largely, contracting CD4+ clones fell within CM and EM, and contracting CD8+ clones within EMRA.

Worth noting for this clonotype: Its antigen is not identified.

CDR3 length: 16 residues. V lost 6 bases, J lost 2 bases, and 3 bases stayed unmatched. The authors produced TCR alpha and TCR beta cDNA libraries with sample barcodes and UMIs by 5'RACE using constant-segment primers. TCRdb re-derived calls from the 5' RACE reads in MiXCR, one entry per CDR3 protein. Of 250,000 to 400,000 distinct CDR3 sequences listed, around 15% are singletons. Sequenced input: PBMCs or a T cell subset sorted from them (not recorded which). The chain combines TRBV12-3 or TRBV12-4 with TRBJ1-6; the match to TRBD1 covers 11 bases. This sequence was found in a man between 18 and 29 years old who had mild COVID-19 (a few samples of this study predate the infection). Cell type and time point are not known. The CDR3 loop reads CASRRTGGPYNSPLHF. The DNA for the CDR3 is TGTGCCAGCAGAAGGACAGGGGGCCCCTATAATTCACCCCTCCACTTT.